A selection of T cell receptor beta chains follows, all from one sample in a study of human T cells and chemical hapten exposure. TCRdb called the RACE reads again in MiXCR, with one record for every CDR3 protein. The sample includes approximately 100,000 distinct CDR3 sequences, 12% of them seen just once. This material consisted of whole blood, taken in connection with sensitization to the hapten diphenylcyclopropenone (DPC). These receptors came from a woman between 45 and 65 years old with alopecia areata. Some clones in this sample may be carry-over from other donors' samples. Both conserved end residues are part of each CDR3. Fields, in order: V gene, D gene, clone size, J gene, CDR3 protein, CDR3 DNA. A D gene is named only where the DNA matches it firmly. Size values are once, few and many counts, or a class for expanded clones, and some rows have none.

TRBV6-4,.,.,TRBJ2-2,CASTTEPNTGELFF,TGTGCCAGCACGACGGAACCGAACACCGGGGAGCTGTTTTTT
TRBV7-2,TRBD1,many,TRBJ1-6,CASSLAGQGMGGLHF,TGTGCCAGCAGCTTAGCGGGACAGGGGATGGGAGGCCTCCACTTT
TRBV6-6,TRBD1,.,TRBJ2-1,CASNDRARNEQFF,TGTGCCAGCAATGACAGGGCCAGGAATGAGCAGTTCTTC
TRBV12-3/TRBV12-4,TRBD1,.,TRBJ2-7,CASSLVQGNEQYF,TGTGCCAGCAGCCTAGTACAGGGGAACGAGCAGTACTTC
TRBV3-1,.,.,TRBJ2-3,CASSQVQGIDTQYF,TGTGCCAGCAGCCAAGTCCAGGGCATAGATACGCAGTATTTT
TRBV6-1,TRBD1,.,TRBJ1-3,CASQGVRSGNTIYF,TGTGCCAGCCAGGGGGTCCGCTCTGGAAACACCATATATTTT
TRBV18,TRBD1,few,TRBJ2-1,CASSPGQGDYNEQFF,TGTGCCAGCTCACCTGGACAGGGCGACTACAATGAGCAGTTCTTC
TRBV7-9,.,many,TRBJ2-3,CASSTATDTQYF,TGTGCCAGCAGCACTGCCACAGATACGCAGTATTTT
TRBV29-1,.,few,TRBJ2-7,CSVEDNKPYEQYF,TGCAGCGTTGAAGATAACAAGCCCTACGAGCAGTACTTC
TRBV11-2,.,.,TRBJ2-7,CASSFDRTSYEQYF,TGTGCCAGCAGCTTCGACAGAACCTCCTACGAGCAGTACTTC
TRBV2,.,.,TRBJ2-4,CASSWTNIQYF,TGTGCCAGCAGTTGGACGAACATTCAGTACTTC
TRBV9,.,few,TRBJ1-6,CASSAESATPLHF,TGTGCCAGCAGCGCGGAGTCGGCTACACCCCTCCACTTT
TRBV20-1,TRBD2,few,TRBJ2-5,CSASGLASQETQYF,TGCAGTGCTAGTGGACTAGCGTCCCAAGAGACCCAGTACTTC
TRBV5-1,.,few,TRBJ1-3,CASSFDRPSGNTIYF,TGCGCCAGCAGTTTCGACAGGCCCTCTGGAAACACCATATATTTT
TRBV12-3/TRBV12-4,.,.,TRBJ1-5,CASSEVSRNQPQHF,TGTGCCAGCAGCGAAGTGAGTCGAAATCAGCCCCAGCATTTT
TRBV7-9,.,.,TRBJ1-4,CASSRSLTNEKLFF,TGTGCCAGCAGCCGGAGTCTAACTAATGAAAAACTGTTTTTT
TRBV12-3/TRBV12-4,.,.,TRBJ2-7,CASSLQGRHEQYF,TGTGCCAGCAGCCTTCAGGGGCGGCACGAGCAGTACTTC
TRBV28,TRBD1,.,TRBJ1-2,CASIRRDRVYGYTF,TGTGCCAGCATCCGCCGGGACAGGGTCTATGGCTACACCTTC
TRBV7-9,.,few,TRBJ2-3,CASSLSIVADTQYF,TGTGCCAGCAGCTTAAGCATCGTTGCGGATACGCAGTATTTT
TRBV28,.,few,TRBJ2-1,CATEAIPRSEQFF,TGTGCCACGGAAGCGATTCCCCGAAGTGAGCAGTTCTTC
TRBV2,.,.,TRBJ1-1,CASSGTSFRYTEAFF,TGTGCCAGCAGCGGGACAAGTTTCCGGTACACTGAAGCTTTCTTT
TRBV6-6,.,many,TRBJ2-2,CASRLNEGSGELFF,TGTGCCAGCAGATTGAACGAGGGCTCCGGGGAGCTGTTTTTT
TRBV28,TRBD1,few,TRBJ1-1,CASSLYGTGLAFF,TGTGCCAGCAGTCTATACGGGACAGGGCTAGCTTTCTTT
TRBV5-1,.,.,TRBJ2-5,CASSTDILTETQYF,TGCGCCAGCAGCACCGACATTTTGACCGAGACCCAGTACTTC
TRBV9,.,.,TRBJ2-3,CASSVAGELTDTQYF,TGTGCCAGCAGCGTAGCTGGGGAACTCACAGATACGCAGTATTTT
TRBV3-1,.,few,TRBJ2-2,CASSQIDRTTGTGELFF,TGTGCCAGCAGCCAGATCGATCGTACTACAGGGACCGGGGAGCTGTTTTTT